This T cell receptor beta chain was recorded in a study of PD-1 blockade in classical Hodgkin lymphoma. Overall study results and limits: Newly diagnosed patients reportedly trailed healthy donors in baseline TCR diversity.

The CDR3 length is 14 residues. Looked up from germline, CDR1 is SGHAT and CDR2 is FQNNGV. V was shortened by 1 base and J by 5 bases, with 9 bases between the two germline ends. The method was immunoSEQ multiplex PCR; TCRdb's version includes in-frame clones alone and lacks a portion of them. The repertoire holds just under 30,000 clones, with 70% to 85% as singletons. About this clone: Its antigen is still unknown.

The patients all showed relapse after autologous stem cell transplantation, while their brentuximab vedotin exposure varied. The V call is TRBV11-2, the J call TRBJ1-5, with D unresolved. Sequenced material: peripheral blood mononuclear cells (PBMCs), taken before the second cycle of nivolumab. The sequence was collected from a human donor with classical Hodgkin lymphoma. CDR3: CASSLGGRDQPQHF. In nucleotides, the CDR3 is TGTGCCAGCAGCTTAGGCGGGAGGGATCAGCCCCAGCATTTT.